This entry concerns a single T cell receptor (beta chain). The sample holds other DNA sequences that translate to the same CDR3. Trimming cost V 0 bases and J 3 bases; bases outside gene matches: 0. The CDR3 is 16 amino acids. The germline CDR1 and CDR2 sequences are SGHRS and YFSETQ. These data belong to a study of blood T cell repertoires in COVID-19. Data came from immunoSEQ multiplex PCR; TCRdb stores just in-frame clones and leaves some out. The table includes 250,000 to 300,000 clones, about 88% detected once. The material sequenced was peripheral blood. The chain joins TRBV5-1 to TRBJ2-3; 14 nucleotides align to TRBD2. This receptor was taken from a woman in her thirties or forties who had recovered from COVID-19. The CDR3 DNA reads TGCGCCAGCAGCTTGGGACTAGCGGGGGGGACAGATACGCAGTATTTT. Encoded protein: CASSLGLAGGTDTQYF.